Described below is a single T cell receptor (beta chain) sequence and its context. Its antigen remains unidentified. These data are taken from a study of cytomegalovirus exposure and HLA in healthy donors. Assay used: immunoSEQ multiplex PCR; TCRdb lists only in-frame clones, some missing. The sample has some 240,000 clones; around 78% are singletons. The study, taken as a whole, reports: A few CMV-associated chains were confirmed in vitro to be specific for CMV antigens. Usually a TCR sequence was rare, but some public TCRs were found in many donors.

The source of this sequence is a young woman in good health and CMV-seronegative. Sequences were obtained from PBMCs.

CDR3 region: CASSEREANYNEQFF. CDR3 in DNA: TGCGCCAGCAGCGAACGGGAGGCTAACTACAATGAGCAGTTCTTC. The chain links TRBV5-1 to TRBJ2-1, with 7 bases identical to TRBD2. Germline loops: CDR1 SGHRS, CDR2 YFSETQ. This CDR3 is built from 15 residues. V gave up 4 bases and J gave up 3 bases; unmatched junction bases: 7.